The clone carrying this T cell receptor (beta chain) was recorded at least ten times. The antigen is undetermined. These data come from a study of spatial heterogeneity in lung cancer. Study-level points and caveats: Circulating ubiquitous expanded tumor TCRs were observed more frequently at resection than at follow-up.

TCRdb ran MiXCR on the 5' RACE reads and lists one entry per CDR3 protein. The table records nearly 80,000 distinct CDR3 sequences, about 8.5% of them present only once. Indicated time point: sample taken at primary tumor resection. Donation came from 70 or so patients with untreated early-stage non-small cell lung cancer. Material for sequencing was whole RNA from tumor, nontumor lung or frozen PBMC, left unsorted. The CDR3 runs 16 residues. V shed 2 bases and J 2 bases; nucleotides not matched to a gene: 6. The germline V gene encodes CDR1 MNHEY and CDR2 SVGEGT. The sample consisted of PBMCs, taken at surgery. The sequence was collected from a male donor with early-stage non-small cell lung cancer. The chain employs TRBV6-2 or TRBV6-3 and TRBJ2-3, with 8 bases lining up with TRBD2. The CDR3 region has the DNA TGTGCCAGCAGTTACCTAAGCGGGAGCCTCACAGATACGCAGTATTTT. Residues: CASSYLSGSLTDTQYF.